This T cell receptor (beta chain) was profiled in a study of cytomegalovirus exposure and HLA in healthy donors. Whole-study findings and limits: It was fewer than 200 TCR beta chains that were listed as cytomegalovirus-associated. In a later analysis, V- and J-gene trimming of beta chains associated with a DCLRE1C missense variant, replicated independently.

V was cut by 1 base and J by 9 bases, with 15 bases left in between. This CDR3 comprises 14 residues. Per germline, CDR1 SEHNR and CDR2 FQNEAQ (reference sequence). Notes on this clone: Its matching antigen is unknown.

PCR employed 60 Vbeta and 13 Jbeta primers. Produced via immunoSEQ multiplex PCR; TCRdb's table is partial and in-frame only. The sample has around 120,000 clones; approximately 82% are singletons. The material sequenced was PBMCs. This receptor was obtained from a man aged 45-65 years in good health and CMV-seronegative. The chain combines TRBV7-9 with TRBJ1-1; tentatively, D is TRBD1 (5 bases). The CDR3, as DNA: TGTGCCAGCAGCTTAGTGTCCGGAGACAGTCAAGCTTTCTTT. Protein: CASSLVSGDSQAFF.